Presented here are 22 T cell receptor beta chains from one specimen sequenced in a study of OX40 agonist ivuxolimab in advanced cancers. Here immunoSEQ multiplex PCR was the method, and the copy in TCRdb shows in-frame clones only, minus some. The repertoire consists of about 52,000 clones, with 80% to 95% occurring once and the leading ten covering approximately 23%. The material was CD4+ or CD8+ T cells sorted from blood, obtained in a trial of the OX40 agonist ivuxolimab. The receptor set was obtained from an adult with an advanced solid tumor such as melanoma, head and neck, liver or kidney cancer.

This clone appeared a single time. The chain carries TRBV5-5 and TRBJ2-1; D might be TRBD2 (6 bases). Germline-derived CDR1 and CDR2 are SGHKS and YYEKEE (reference sequence). The V gene lost 4 bases and the J gene lost 5 bases, with 13 bases spanning the gap. This CDR3 has 14 residues. The CDR3 loop reads CASSITGRNNEQFF. The CDR3, as DNA: TGTGCCAGCAGCATTACCGGGAGAAACAATGAGCAGTTCTTC.

This chain links TRBV13 with TRBJ2-4; TRBD1 agrees at 7 bases. CDR1 is PRHDT and CDR2 is FYEKMQ in the germline V gene (reference sequence). The length of the CDR3 is 18 residues. The trim removed 5 bases at V and 0 bases at J, leaving 13 bases unmatched. CDR3 sequence (DNA): TGTGCCAGCAGCGGAGAGGGACAGCTCCGACTAGCCAAAAACATTCAGTACTTC. This translates into CASSGEGQLRLAKNIQYF.

The rearrangement links TRBV11-2 to TRBJ1-2; a weak D match, TRBD1 (5 bases). V was trimmed by 5 bases and J by 4 bases, leaving 17 bases between them. Germline V gene data show CDR1 as SGHAT and CDR2 as FQNNGV. The CDR3 totals 15 residues. CDR3 nucleotide sequence: TGTGCCAGCAGCCAATATACTGGGGGGTTCTATGGCTACACCTTC. It specifies CASSQYTGGFYGYTF.

The chain joins TRBV28 to TRBJ2-3; 7 bases match TRBD2. The CDR3 length is 15 residues. Germline assignment: CDR1 MDHEN and CDR2 SYDVKM. Germline trimming cut 5 bases from V and 2 bases from J; bases unmatched to any gene: 7. This CDR3 reads CASSPKLAFTDTQYF. In DNA form, the CDR3 reads TGTGCCAGCAGTCCGAAACTAGCGTTCACAGATACGCAGTATTTT.

The rearrangement joins TRBV7-6 to TRBJ2-7; D is tentatively TRBD1 or TRBD2 (5 bases each). This CDR3 is 15 amino acids long. CDR1 and CDR2 (germline): SGHVS, FNYEAQ. The V gene lost 3 bases and the J gene lost 4 bases, with 16 bases spanning the gap. The CDR3 DNA follows: TGTGCCAGCAGCTTCATGGGGGACCCACTGTACGAGCAGTACTTC. Amino acids: CASSFMGDPLYEQYF.

This chain uses TRBV7-9 with TRBJ2-3; D is unresolved. V shed 8 bases and J shed 2 bases, with 14 bases lying between them. The germline CDR1 and CDR2 sequences are SEHNR and FQNEAQ (reference sequence). The CDR3 contains 14 residues. CDR3 DNA: TGTGCCAGCTTACCTCGGCAGGACACAGATACGCAGTATTTT. It encodes CASLPRQDTDTQYF.

This chain uses TRBV7-9 with TRBJ2-7; D may be TRBD2 (7 bases). The CDR3 sequence is 18 residues long. Germline loops: CDR1 SEHNR, CDR2 FQNEAQ (reference sequence). V was clipped by 0 bases and J by 1 base, with 19 bases between them. CDR3 in amino acids: CASSLAGPYREGSYEQYF. In DNA, the CDR3 is TGTGCCAGCAGCTTAGCGGGGCCGTACAGGGAGGGGTCCTACGAGCAGTACTTC.

This clone appeared once. The chain joins TRBV4-3 to TRBJ2-3; tentatively, D is TRBD1 or TRBD2 (6 bases each). CDR3 length: 17 amino acids. The ends were cut back, 3 bases at V and 7 bases at J, with 23 bases in the middle. Germline CDR1 LGHNA, CDR2 YSLEER. CDR3 in DNA: TGCGCCAGCAGCCAGGGGGCAGTGGGAGGCCCCTTTCATACGCAGTATTTT. As protein: CASSQGAVGGPFHTQYF.

The V call is TRBV15, the J call TRBJ2-1; TRBD1 aligns across 10 bases. Germline trimming cut 0 bases from V and 6 bases from J; bases unmatched to any gene: 2. CDR3 length: 15 residues. Germline CDR1 is LNHNV and CDR2 is YYDKDF (reference sequence). CDR3 in amino acids: CATSRDRTGGNEQFF. The CDR3 DNA sequence: TGTGCCACCAGCAGAGACCGGACAGGGGGCAATGAGCAGTTCTTC.

The chain couples TRBV4-1 to TRBJ2-1, with D perhaps TRBD2 (6 bases). The germline V and J ends were trimmed by 3 bases and 0 bases, with 18 bases remaining between them. The CDR3 extends over 18 amino acids. Germline CDR1 MGHRA, CDR2 YSYEKL. The CDR3 sequence: CASSQGSPYGSSYNEQFF. The CDR3 DNA is TGCGCCAGCAGCCAGGGGTCCCCCTACGGGAGCTCCTACAATGAGCAGTTCTTC.

The chain joins TRBV7-6 to TRBJ2-1; 13 bases agree with TRBD2. The germline CDR1 and CDR2 sequences are SGHVS and FNYEAQ. The V segment lost 2 bases and the J segment 5 bases; nucleotides outside the gene matches: 9. The CDR3 contains 18 residues. In DNA, the CDR3 is TGTGCCAGCAGCTTATTGTGGACTAGCGGGAGAGCCGACAATGAGCAGTTCTTC. Amino acids: CASSLLWTSGRADNEQFF. Full variable domain (missing parts from reference TRBV7-6 and TRBJ2-1): GAGVSQSPRYKVTKRGQDVALRCDPISGHVSLYWYRQALGQGPEFLTYFNYEAQQDKSGLPNDRFSAERPEGSISTLTIQRTEQRDSAMYRCASSLLWTSGRADNEQFFGPGTRLTVL.

The CDR3 sequence: CASGWGLAHQETQYF. CDR3 coding DNA: TGTGCCAGCGGGTGGGGCCTAGCGCACCAAGAGACCCAGTACTTC. This chain uses TRBV6-5 with TRBJ2-5, with a possible D match to TRBD2 (6 bases). V was trimmed by 8 bases and J by 0 bases, leaving 16 bases between them. This CDR3 comprises 15 residues. Germline CDR1 and CDR2: MNHEY and SVGAGI.

V usage is TRBV28 and J usage is TRBJ1-3; a possible D gene is TRBD1 (5 bases). In germline, CDR1 is MDHEN, CDR2 SYDVKM. The germline V and J ends were trimmed by 1 base and 2 bases, with 9 bases remaining between them. The length of the CDR3 is 15 residues. The CDR3 loop is CASSLLWTPGNTIYF. As DNA, the CDR3 is TGTGCCAGCAGTTTATTGTGGACACCTGGAAACACCATATATTTT.

The chain is built from TRBV7-9 and TRBJ2-7; TRBD2 agrees at 10 bases. Trimming cost V 5 bases and J 2 bases; bases outside gene matches: 9. Germline CDR1 is SEHNR and CDR2 is FQNEAQ (reference sequence). The CDR3 covers 16 residues. CDR3 DNA sequence: TGTGCCAGCAGCCGGACTAGCGGAGCTGGGGCCTACGAGCAGTACTTC. Its protein is CASSRTSGAGAYEQYF.

This chain joins TRBV19 and TRBJ2-1; 7 nucleotides line up with TRBD2. J was trimmed by 8 bases and V by 3 bases; bases with no gene match: 10. The germline V gene has CDR1 LNHDA and CDR2 SQIVND (reference sequence). There are 15 residues in the CDR3. CDR3 bases: TGTGCCAGTAGTATTGCGGGAGAAACGGGGGATGAGCAGTTCTTC. It translates to CASSIAGETGDEQFF.

J is TRBJ2-7 and V is TRBV5-5, with 7 nucleotides matching TRBD1. The ends lost 4 bases at V and 2 bases at J; junction bases unmatched: 3. The CDR3 has 13 amino acids. CDR1 is SGHKS, CDR2 YYEKEE, per germline (reference sequence). CDR3 sequence: CASSQGQTYEQYF. CDR3 in DNA: TGTGCCAGCAGCCAGGGACAGACCTACGAGCAGTACTTC.

This chain joins TRBV6-6 and TRBJ2-7; D possibly uses TRBD1 or TRBD2 (6 bases each). The CDR3 runs 15 residues. The V end was cut by 6 bases, the J end by 5 bases, with 20 bases between. From germline, CDR1 is MNHNY and CDR2 SVGAGI (reference sequence). CDR3 bases: TGTGCCAGCAGGGCTGCGGGACACTCCCGGGACGAGCAGTACTTC. Encoded protein: CASRAAGHSRDEQYF.

In its sample, this clone was seen once. The chain links TRBV28 to TRBJ1-2; 9 bases align to TRBD1. Germline CDR1 MDHEN, CDR2 SYDVKM. V was clipped by 2 bases and J by 4 bases; unmatched bases: 14. The CDR3 length is 18 residues. This chain's CDR3 is CASSLIGDRESSGYGYTF. The DNA for the CDR3 is TGTGCCAGCAGTTTAATCGGGGACAGGGAATCTTCTGGCTATGGCTACACCTTC.

The chain uses TRBV30 and TRBJ2-7, with TRBD2 matching over 10 bases. The CDR3 totals 18 residues. The germline V gene has CDR1 GTSNPN and CDR2 SVGIG (reference sequence). Unmatched junction bases numbered 12, after V lost 0 bases and J lost 1 base. DNA for the CDR3: TGTGCCTGGAGTGTTAAGCGGGAGGGCCTTTTGGGATCCTACGAGCAGTACTTC. This sequence encodes CAWSVKREGLLGSYEQYF.

About this clone itself: In the same sample, other DNA sequences code for this CDR3. The V and J genes are TRBV19 and TRBJ2-7; no definite D call. This CDR3 is built from 11 residues. Per germline, CDR1 LNHDA and CDR2 SQIVND (reference sequence). Trimming shortened V by 3 bases and J by 3 bases, and 3 bases separated the two germline ends. The CDR3 sequence: CASSIGYEQYF. The DNA for the CDR3 is TGTGCCAGTAGTATCGGCTACGAGCAGTACTTC.

Regarding this clone: The same CDR3 arises from other DNA sequences in this sample as well. The rearrangement joins TRBV7-2 to TRBJ1-2, with no clear D. The CDR3 covers 11 residues. The V gene lost 1 base and the J gene lost 6 bases, with 3 bases spanning the gap. The V gene's germline CDR1 is SGHTA and CDR2 FQGNSA. The CDR3 nucleotides are TGTGCCAGCAGCTTAGGAGATGGCTACACCTTC. Encoded protein: CASSLGDGYTF.

The chain combines TRBV19 with TRBJ2-5, with D maybe TRBD1 (5 bases). CDR3 length: 14 residues. The V end was cut by 3 bases, the J end by 5 bases, with 13 bases between. The germline gives CDR1 LNHDA, CDR2 SQIVND (reference sequence). The DNA for the CDR3 is TGTGCCAGTAGTATTTGGGCAGGGAAGGAGACCCAGTACTTC. Its protein product is CASSIWAGKETQYF.